These 20 T cell receptor beta chains were sequenced from one sample in a study of OX40 agonist ivuxolimab in advanced cancers. Libraries were constructed by the immunoSEQ multiplex PCR assay. Entries here come from immuneACCESS through TCRdb and include only in-frame sequences with V and J called. Some clones fail to appear in such tables; in the studies checked, an unresolved V gene covers under half of the shortfall, and the cause of the remainder is unknown. Counted in this sample were roughly 86,000 clones; approximately 90% of them appeared once. The biggest ten clones account for less than 8% of the sample. Sequencing was performed on CD4+ or CD8+ T cells sorted from blood, taken in a trial of the OX40 agonist ivuxolimab. The source is an adult with an advanced solid tumor such as melanoma, head and neck, liver or kidney cancer.

This chain links TRBV6-4 with TRBJ2-1; 10 bases are shared with TRBD2. The ends lost 4 bases at V and 3 bases at J; junction bases unmatched: 18. Germline assignment: CDR1 MRHNA and CDR2 SNTAGT. The CDR3 consists of 20 residues. The CDR3, as DNA: TGTGCCAGCAGTGCTAGTGTGGTAGCGGGAGGATCTGGTTTCTACAATGAGCAGTTCTTC. Translated: CASSASVVAGGSGFYNEQFF.

V gene TRBV7-9 combines with J gene TRBJ2-7; 9 nucleotides align to TRBD2. This CDR3 spans 14 amino acids. Germline trimming cut 8 bases from V and 2 bases from J; bases unmatched to any gene: 7. Germline values: CDR1 SEHNR, CDR2 FQNEAQ (reference sequence). CDR3 residues: CASGWTSVTYEQYF. The CDR3 coding sequence is TGTGCCAGCGGATGGACTAGCGTTACCTACGAGCAGTACTTC. The variable domain in full, with the rest retrieved from reference TRBV7-9 and TRBJ2-7, is DTGVSQNPRHKITKRGQNVTFRCDPISEHNRLYWYRQTLGQGPEFLTYFQNEAQLEKSRLLSDRFSAERPKGSFSTLEIQRTEQGDSAMYLCASGWTSVTYEQYFGPGTRLTVT.

The chain combines TRBV28 with TRBJ2-7; the match to TRBD2 covers 10 bases. V trimming: 2 bases; J trimming: 7 bases; junction bases outside the gene matches: 11. The CDR3 sequence is 16 residues long. The germline CDR1 and CDR2 sequences are MDHEN and SYDVKM. CDR3 protein: CASSLGGLAGVGEQYF. The CDR3 DNA sequence: TGTGCCAGCAGTTTAGGGGGGCTAGCGGGAGTTGGGGAGCAGTACTTC.

This chain uses TRBV5-1 with TRBJ2-1; D perhaps matches TRBD2 (6 bases). V lost 7 bases to trimming and J lost 6 bases, with 17 bases between them. The germline V gene has CDR1 SGHRS and CDR2 YFSETQ. The CDR3 loop spans 14 amino acids. The CDR3 DNA sequence: TGCGCCAGCCGCCTCTGGACTAAGAGCAATGAGCAGTTCTTC. Encoded protein: CASRLWTKSNEQFF.

The J gene is TRBJ2-1, the V gene TRBV29-1, with 7 bases identical to TRBD2. This CDR3 comprises 15 residues. V lost 2 bases to trimming and J lost 0 bases; unmatched junction nucleotides: 4. CDR1 and CDR2 (germline): SQVTM, ANQGSEA. CDR3 protein: CSVETSAGSYNEQFF. CDR3 coding DNA: TGCAGCGTTGAAACTAGCGCCGGCTCCTACAATGAGCAGTTCTTC.

This rearrangement joins TRBV10-3 to TRBJ1-1; TRBD1 might be the D (5 bases). Trimming shortened V by 2 bases and J by 1 base, and 17 bases separated the two germline ends. Germline loops: CDR1 ENHRY, CDR2 SYGVKD. The CDR3 is 17 amino acids. CDR3 amino acids: CAISEPIKGRRNTEAFF. CDR3 bases: TGTGCCATCAGTGAGCCGATCAAGGGACGTCGGAACACTGAAGCTTTCTTT.

The chain has TRBV29-1 and TRBJ2-4; 10 bases are shared with TRBD2. CDR1 and CDR2 from the germline V gene are SQVTM and ANQGSEA. V gave up 5 bases and J gave up 8 bases; unmatched junction bases: 12. The CDR3 is made up of 15 amino acids. The CDR3 DNA is TGCAGCGTTTTCGAAGCGGGAGGGTTGGGGGACATTCAGTACTTC. Translating it yields CSVFEAGGLGDIQYF. The full variable domain, completed using reference TRBV29-1 and TRBJ2-4, is SAVISQKPSRDICQRGTSLTIQCQVDSQVTMMFWYRQQPGQSLTLIATANQGSEATYESGFVIDKFPISRPNLTFSTLTVSNMSPEDSSIYLCSVFEAGGLGDIQYFGAGTRLSVL.

The rearrangement joins TRBV7-9 to TRBJ2-1, with D possibly being TRBD1 (5 bases). CDR3 length equals 15 residues. Germline loops: CDR1 SEHNR, CDR2 FQNEAQ (reference sequence). V lost 2 bases to trimming and J lost 1 base, with 9 bases between them. CDR3: CASSLPGRSYNEQFF. The CDR3 DNA is TGTGCCAGCAGCTTACCAGGGCGTTCCTACAATGAGCAGTTCTTC.

J is TRBJ2-7 and V is TRBV18, with D possibly being TRBD2 (6 bases). Germline lookup yields CDR1 KGHSH and CDR2 LQKENI. V was trimmed by 0 bases and J by 0 bases, leaving 12 bases between them. The CDR3 covers 16 residues. The CDR3 loop is CASSPPLVGSSYEQYF. Here the CDR3 DNA reads TGTGCCAGCTCACCACCTTTAGTCGGGAGCTCCTACGAGCAGTACTTC.

The V and J genes are TRBV5-6 and TRBJ2-5; TRBD1 aligns across 10 bases. The J segment lost 3 bases and the V segment lost 3 bases, leaving 2 bases of the junction unmatched. The germline V gene encodes CDR1 SGHDT and CDR2 YYEEEE. This CDR3 spans 14 amino acids. The CDR3 DNA sequence: TGTGCCAGCAGCTCGGACAGGGGGGAAGAGACCCAGTACTTC. It specifies CASSSDRGEETQYF.

This chain uses TRBV15 with TRBJ2-1; 9 bases align to TRBD1. Unmatched junction bases numbered 7, after V lost 2 bases and J lost 5 bases. Germline CDR1 LNHNV, CDR2 YYDKDF (reference sequence). The CDR3 runs to 16 residues. CDR3 in amino acids: CATSRWYRGQDNEQFF. The CDR3 nucleotides are TGTGCCACCAGCAGATGGTACAGGGGGCAAGACAATGAGCAGTTCTTC.

This chain uses TRBV9 with TRBJ2-7, with 12 bases identical to TRBD2. V dropped 2 bases and J dropped 3; count of bases not matched to a gene: 0. CDR1 and CDR2 from the germline V gene are SGDLS and YYNGEE. The CDR3 is 14 amino acids. This CDR3 reads CASSVTSGSYEQYF. CDR3 bases: TGTGCCAGCAGCGTGACTAGCGGGAGCTACGAGCAGTACTTC.

This chain links TRBV7-9 with TRBJ2-5; no clear D. This CDR3 contains 14 residues. V was shortened by 1 base and J by 0 bases, with 6 bases between the two germline ends. Germline CDR1 reads SEHNR; CDR2 reads FQNEAQ (reference sequence). In DNA form, the CDR3 reads TGTGCCAGCAGCTTAGTTGAGCACCAAGAGACCCAGTACTTC. Residues: CASSLVEHQETQYF.

With regard to this clone: The sample holds other DNA sequences that translate to the same CDR3. This rearrangement joins TRBV9 to TRBJ2-7, with 7 bases fitting TRBD1. The V and J ends lost 2 bases and 1 base, in that order; junction bases with no gene match: 3. Germline-derived CDR1 and CDR2 are SGDLS and YYNGEE. This CDR3 contains 14 residues. The CDR3 is CASSVGTASYEQYF. The DNA of the CDR3 is TGTGCCAGCAGCGTCGGGACAGCTTCCTACGAGCAGTACTTC.

The genes are TRBV6-6 and TRBJ1-3; D gene unclear. The germline V gene encodes CDR1 MNHNY and CDR2 SVGAGI (reference sequence). The CDR3 loop spans 16 amino acids. With 2 bases removed from V and 0 bases from J, the gap between germline ends came to 11 bases. The CDR3 here is CASSYPQGFSGNTIYF. The CDR3 DNA is TGTGCCAGCAGTTACCCACAAGGCTTCTCTGGAAACACCATATATTTT.

This chain links TRBV4-1 with TRBJ2-5; D possibly uses TRBD1 or TRBD2 (6 bases each). Trimming shortened V by 4 bases and J by 1 base, and 13 bases separated the two germline ends. CDR1 and CDR2 (germline): MGHRA, YSYEKL. The CDR3 is 15 residues long. The CDR3 sequence: CASSRGAGLQETQYF. CDR3 sequence (DNA): TGCGCCAGCAGCCGGGGGGCGGGCCTCCAAGAGACCCAGTACTTC.

This clone was counted once. The chain links TRBV27 to TRBJ2-5; 10 bases agree with TRBD2. CDR3 size: 12 residues. The germline V gene encodes CDR1 MNHEY and CDR2 SMNVEV (reference sequence). CDR3 bases: TGTGTGAGCGGGGGGGGACAAGAGACCCAGTACTTC. It yields the protein CVSGGGQETQYF.

The rearrangement uses TRBV28 and TRBJ2-7, with D maybe TRBD1 (6 bases). V dropped 5 bases and J dropped 1 base, with 18 bases sitting between them. The CDR3 runs to 16 residues. CDR1 and CDR2 (germline): MDHEN, SYDVKM. In nucleotides, the CDR3 is TGTGCCAGCAGTCCCGCCGGGACACCTAATTCCTACGAGCAGTACTTC. Protein product: CASSPAGTPNSYEQYF.

The V and J genes are TRBV9 and TRBJ2-1; D not resolved. V lost 6 bases and J 5 bases, leaving 12 bases between the germline ends. The CDR3 loop spans 13 amino acids. CDR1 is SGDLS, CDR2 YYNGEE, per germline. This CDR3 reads CASNGERNNEQFF. CDR3 in DNA: TGTGCCAGCAATGGTGAACGTAACAATGAGCAGTTCTTC.

The table lists this clone with a few counts. V gene TRBV9 combines with J gene TRBJ1-5; no firm D call. Trimming stripped 0 bases from V and 2 bases from J, with 12 bases between. The germline gives CDR1 SGDLS, CDR2 YYNGEE. The CDR3 covers 16 residues. The CDR3 DNA reads as TGTGCCAGCAGCGTAGGAGGGCGGGGTGGCAATCAGCCCCAGCATTTT. It translates to CASSVGGRGGNQPQHF. The variable domain in full, completed from reference TRBV9 and TRBJ1-5, reads DSGVTQTPKHLITATGQRVTLRCSPRSGDLSVYWYQQSLDQGLQFLIQYYNGEERAKGNILERFSAQQFPDLHSELNLSSLELGDSALYFCASSVGGRGGNQPQHFGDGTRLSIL.